A selection of T cell receptor beta chains follows, all from one sample in a study of blood T cell repertoires in COVID-19. Here immunoSEQ multiplex PCR was the method, and the copy in TCRdb shows in-frame clones only, minus some. This table has approximately 170,000 clones, approximately 84% appearing once. Sequencing input: PBMCs or T cells enriched from blood (not recorded which). These receptors were collected from a man aged 45-65 years who had recovered from COVID-19. Both conserved end residues are part of each CDR3. D genes are given only for firm matches. Only part of the rows carry a size: once, few, many, or a class if the clone is expanded.

clone_size j_call d_call v_call cdr3_length cdr3_aa cdr3_nt
few TRBJ2-5 TRBD2 TRBV9 16 CASSLSAGRVQETQYF TGTGCCAGCAGCTTATCTGCGGGGAGGGTCCAAGAGACCCAGTACTTC
NA TRBJ2-7 NA TRBV5-5 13 CASSLDFAGEQYF TGTGCCAGCAGCTTGGACTTTGCCGGGGAGCAGTACTTC
NA TRBJ1-5 TRBD1 TRBV6-5 14 CASSYYRGHQPQHF TGTGCCAGCAGTTACTACAGGGGGCATCAGCCCCAGCATTTT
NA TRBJ2-6 TRBD2 TRBV19 18 CASSTGLAGYLGANVLTF TGTGCCAGTAGTACCGGACTAGCGGGTTACCTTGGGGCCAACGTCCTGACTTTC
once TRBJ2-3 NA TRBV2 15 CASSIPGGSTDTQYF TGTGCCAGCAGTATCCCGGGGGGCAGCACAGATACGCAGTATTTT
few TRBJ1-1 NA TRBV5-1 15 CASSLGQGDNAEAFF TGCGCCAGCAGCTTGGGTCAGGGTGATAACGCTGAAGCTTTCTTT
NA TRBJ2-7 TRBD1 TRBV18 14 CASSRDRGLLEQYF TGTGCCAGCTCACGGGACAGGGGTTTGCTTGAGCAGTACTTC
NA TRBJ2-3 TRBD2 TRBV7-3 14 CASSPRRGADTQYF TGTGCCAGCAGCCCCCGGCGGGGGGCAGATACGCAGTATTTT
NA TRBJ2-6 NA TRBV5-1 15 CASSLKGVGANVLTF TGCGCCAGCAGCTTGAAGGGAGTTGGGGCCAACGTCCTGACTTTC
NA TRBJ1-1 NA TRBV7-9 14 CASSLDLGGTEAFF TGTGCCAGCAGCTTAGACCTGGGGGGCACTGAAGCTTTCTTT
NA TRBJ1-2 NA TRBV7-3 13 CASSRQENYGYTF TGTGCCAGCAGCCGACAGGAAAACTATGGCTACACCTTC
many TRBJ2-3 TRBD2 TRBV5-1 15 CASSLAGGSTDTQYF TGCGCCAGCAGCTTGGCGGGGGGGAGCACAGATACGCAGTATTTT
NA TRBJ2-7 NA TRBV2 11 CASSGYYEQYF TGTGCCAGCAGTGGTTACTACGAGCAGTACTTC
NA TRBJ2-7 TRBD1 TRBV19 13 CASSIDRAYEQYF TGTGCCAGTAGTATTGACAGGGCCTACGAGCAGTACTTC
NA TRBJ1-5 NA TRBV5-5 16 CASSTRGTVGNQPQHF TGTGCCAGCAGCACCCGGGGGACGGTGGGCAATCAGCCCCAGCATTTT
NA TRBJ2-2 TRBD1 TRBV7-2 15 CASSSRTGNTGELFF TGTGCCAGCAGCTCCCGGACAGGGAACACCGGGGAGCTGTTTTTT
few TRBJ2-7 NA TRBV30 12 CAWSPISYEQYF TGTGCCTGGAGCCCCATCTCCTACGAGCAGTACTTC
NA TRBJ2-1 TRBD2 TRBV3-1/TRBV3-2 17 CASSRKRQRGEHNEQFF TGTGCCAGCAGTCGCAAGCGCCAGCGGGGGGAACACAATGAGCAGTTCTTC
NA TRBJ2-5 NA TRBV29-1 14 CSILDGQPRWTQYF TGCAGCATCCTGGACGGACAGCCACGTTGGACCCAGTACTTC